This TCR beta chain was sequenced in a study of Ad26.COV2.S vaccination and SARS-CoV-2 variants. A few counts support this clone. Repertoires were generated with immunoSEQ multiplex PCR, while TCRdb's copy carries only in-frame clones and drops some. Among 350,000 to 450,000 clones, about nine tenths were seen once, and the ten largest hold around 1.9%. Indicated treatment: some 20 received Ad26.COV2.S at low or high dose, single or two shots; several received placebo; per-sample allocation not given. At day 63 after the first vaccine or placebo injection, samples were drawn. V lost 3 bases, J lost 2 bases, and 9 bases lay in between. The CDR3 covers 14 residues. The V gene's germline CDR1 is LNHDA and CDR2 SQIVND (reference sequence).

This sample comprised peripheral blood, obtained in a trial of Ad26.COV2.S vaccine versus placebo. This sequence joins TRBV19 and TRBJ2-3; D ambiguous. The sequence was collected from a person between 18 and 65 years old who received the Ad26.COV2.S COVID-19 vaccine or a placebo. The CDR3 loop is CASSIGVYTDTQYF. As DNA, the CDR3 is TGTGCCAGTAGTATTGGGGTCTACACAGATACGCAGTATTTT.